Listed below are T cell receptor beta chains from one sample, sequenced in a study of T cells after yellow fever vaccination. TCRdb reanalysed the 5' RACE reads using MiXCR and keeps one entry per CDR3 protein. The sample carries under 250,000 distinct CDR3 sequences, around 3.1% recorded once. Sequences were derived from CD4+ T cells sorted from PBMCs, sampled 10 days after the yellow fever booster vaccination. The receptors shown here come from a young man who received the YFV17D yellow fever vaccine. Both conserved end residues are part of each CDR3.

TRBV5-5,TRBJ1-5,CASSLELLTDWPQHF
TRBV12-3/TRBV12-4,TRBJ1-2,CASSTRTGGDYGYTF
TRBV29-1,TRBJ2-2,CSVGGGGARTGELFF
TRBV19,TRBJ2-7,CASSPTDRAEQYF
TRBV5-1,TRBJ2-2,CASSTVEGTGELFF
TRBV3-1,TRBJ2-5,CASSHDRGRETQYF
TRBV20-1,TRBJ2-1,CSASPWSEQFF
TRBV10-3,TRBJ2-7,CAIRLRQDYEQYF
TRBV19,TRBJ1-4,CASRKQAPTNEKLFF
TRBV5-1,TRBJ2-2,CASAGQNTGELFF
TRBV6-5,TRBJ1-6,CASSGGTGIIPLHF
TRBV18,TRBJ2-7,CASSLQGLSYEQYF
TRBV6-2/TRBV6-3,TRBJ2-3,CAGGDTGLDTQYF
TRBV15,TRBJ1-1,CATSPPGNTEAFF
TRBV12-3/TRBV12-4,TRBJ2-1,CASSLYRSRQFF
TRBV12-3/TRBV12-4,TRBJ1-1,CASNPDSPNTEAFF
TRBV5-1,TRBJ1-6,CASSLGQVDSPLHF
TRBV12-3/TRBV12-4,TRBJ2-2,CASSLSSWDTGELFF
TRBV12-3/TRBV12-4,TRBJ2-1,CASRGNTSSYNEQFF
TRBV28,TRBJ2-3,CASLQGGTDTRYF
TRBV29-1,TRBJ1-1,CSSTGTGGANAEAFF
TRBV10-3,TRBJ2-3,CAISESETDTQYF
TRBV18,TRBJ1-1,CASSLRRGMNTEAFF
TRBV7-3,TRBJ2-3,CASSSQGPSTDTQYF
TRBV6-1,TRBJ1-6,CASSEAEGIGSPLHF
TRBV24-1,TRBJ2-3,CATLVEGYF
TRBV12-3/TRBV12-4,TRBJ1-5,CASSSAGQGIQPQHF
TRBV6-5,TRBJ1-1,CASSYSTRGNTEAFF
TRBV25-1,TRBJ1-1,CASRFGQAKAFF
TRBV5-6,TRBJ2-2,CASSLPLAGNTGELFF
TRBV6-6,TRBJ1-5,CASSWGRGGLNQPQHF
TRBV30,TRBJ2-5,CAWSVGLAGVETQYF
TRBV5-1,TRBJ2-1,CASKPLGGNDNEQFF
TRBV6-6,TRBJ1-1,CASSSHQIRTEAFF
TRBV20-1,TRBJ2-5,CSARSWGAEETQYF
TRBV27,TRBJ2-1,CASSLSTSGGGTEQFF
TRBV6-1,TRBJ2-5,CASSEVARGQTQYF
TRBV11-2,TRBJ2-1,CASSLDGTGAHEQFF
TRBV6-2/TRBV6-3,TRBJ2-1,CASTHTPQGTAHNEQFF
TRBV19,TRBJ2-6,CASRLHRGPTGANVLTF
TRBV20-1,TRBJ2-5,CSAQTSGGVQETQYF
TRBV13,TRBJ1-6,CASSLLRVGRGGNSPLHF
TRBV18,TRBJ1-2,CASSPTGDGYTF
TRBV6-6,TRBJ1-4,CASSTGGAGEKLFF
TRBV7-9,TRBJ1-1,CASSFQTVNTEAFF
TRBV12-3/TRBV12-4,TRBJ2-3,CASSSRQLRTDTQYF
TRBV10-2,TRBJ1-1,CASRPTTGKLNTEAFF
TRBV2,TRBJ1-5,CASGGDRGSAQPQHF
TRBV20-1,TRBJ1-1,CSARGWDSTEAFF
TRBV7-2,TRBJ2-2,CASSLPTTSGGAVAGELFF
TRBV9,TRBJ1-6,CASSPAGGVPPLHF
TRBV10-3,TRBJ1-2,CAISEQGGSYGYTF